Given below is one TCR beta chain in context. Its cognate antigen is unknown. A sample-barcoded 5' primer and a J-beta primer mix were used in a second PCR of roughly 6 to 11 cycles. A tag from a template-switch adaptor with 12 random nucleotides marked each cDNA molecule. TCRdb passed the 5' RACE reads through MiXCR, listing each CDR3 protein once. The sample includes about a million distinct CDR3 sequences, roughly 51% of them seen just once. Aged roughly 6 to 100, donors were systemically healthy Caucasians from Russia. Total RNA amounts of at least 5.5 micrograms were extracted per sample. The data are from a study of blood T cells in healthy people across ages. General study findings and limits: Donors of long life had a larger count of naive CD4+ cells and greater diversity than aged donors.

Material for sequencing was blood. This clonotype originated in a woman in her sixties or seventies in good health.

The CDR3 protein is CASRAGIFSYNEQFF. In nucleotides, the CDR3 is TGTGCCAGCAGAGCGGGTATCTTCTCCTACAATGAGCAGTTCTTC. The gene calls are TRBV2 and TRBJ2-1, with D tentatively TRBD2 (6 bases). Germline CDR1 reads SNHLY; CDR2 reads FYNNEI. Trimming took off 6 bases at V and 0 bases at J, with 12 bases between the two ends. The CDR3 runs 15 residues.